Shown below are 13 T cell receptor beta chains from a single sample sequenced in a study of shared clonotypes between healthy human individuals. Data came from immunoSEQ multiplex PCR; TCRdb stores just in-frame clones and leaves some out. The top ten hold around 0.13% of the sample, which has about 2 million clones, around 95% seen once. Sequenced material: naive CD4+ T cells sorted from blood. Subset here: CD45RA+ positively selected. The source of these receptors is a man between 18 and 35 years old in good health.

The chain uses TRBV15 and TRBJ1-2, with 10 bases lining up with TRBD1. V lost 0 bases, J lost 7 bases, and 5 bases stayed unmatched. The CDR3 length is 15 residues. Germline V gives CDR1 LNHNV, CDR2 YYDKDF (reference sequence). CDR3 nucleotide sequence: TGTGCCACCAGCAGAGATCGAGGACAGGGGGGTGGCTACACCTTC. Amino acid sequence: CATSRDRGQGGGYTF. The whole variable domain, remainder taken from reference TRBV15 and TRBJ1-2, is DAMVIQNPRYQVTQFGKPVTLSCSQTLNHNVMYWYQQKSSQAPKLLFHYYDKDFNNEADTPDNFQSRRPNTSFCFLDIRSPGLGDTAMYLCATSRDRGQGGGYTFGSGTRLTVV.

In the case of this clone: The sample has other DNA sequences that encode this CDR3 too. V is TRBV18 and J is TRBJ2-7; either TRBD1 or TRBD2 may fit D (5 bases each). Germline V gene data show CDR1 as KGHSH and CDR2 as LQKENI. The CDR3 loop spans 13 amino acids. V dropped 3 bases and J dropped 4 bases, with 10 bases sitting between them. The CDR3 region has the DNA TGTGCCAGCTCACCGGGGACCATTTACGAGCAGTACTTC. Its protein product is CASSPGTIYEQYF.

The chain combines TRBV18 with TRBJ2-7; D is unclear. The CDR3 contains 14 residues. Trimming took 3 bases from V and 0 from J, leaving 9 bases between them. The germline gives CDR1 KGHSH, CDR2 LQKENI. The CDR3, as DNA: TGTGCCAGCTCACCGAGCCTCCTCTCCTACGAGCAGTACTTC. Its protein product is CASSPSLLSYEQYF.

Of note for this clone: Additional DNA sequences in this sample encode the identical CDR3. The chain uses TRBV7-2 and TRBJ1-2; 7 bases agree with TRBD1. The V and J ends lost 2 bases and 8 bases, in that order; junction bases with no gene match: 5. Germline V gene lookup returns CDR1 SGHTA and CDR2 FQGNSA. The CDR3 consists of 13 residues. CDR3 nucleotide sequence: TGTGCCAGCAGCTTAAGGGGGCGCGAGGGCTACACCTTC. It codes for CASSLRGREGYTF.

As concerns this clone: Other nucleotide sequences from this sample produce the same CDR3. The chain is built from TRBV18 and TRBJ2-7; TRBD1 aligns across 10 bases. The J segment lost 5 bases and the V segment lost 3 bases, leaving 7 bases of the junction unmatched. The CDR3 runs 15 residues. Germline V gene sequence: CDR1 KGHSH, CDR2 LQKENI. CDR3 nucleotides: TGTGCCAGCTCACCTACCGGGACAGGGGTGCACGAGCAGTACTTC. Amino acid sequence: CASSPTGTGVHEQYF.

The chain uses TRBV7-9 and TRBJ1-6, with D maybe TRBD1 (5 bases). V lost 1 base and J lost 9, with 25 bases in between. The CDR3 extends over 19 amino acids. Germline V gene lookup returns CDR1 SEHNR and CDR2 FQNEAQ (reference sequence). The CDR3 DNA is TGTGCCAGCAGCTTAGGGCAGCCGGGACCGGGGCCTGAAATTTCACCCCTCCACTTT. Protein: CASSLGQPGPGPEISPLHF.

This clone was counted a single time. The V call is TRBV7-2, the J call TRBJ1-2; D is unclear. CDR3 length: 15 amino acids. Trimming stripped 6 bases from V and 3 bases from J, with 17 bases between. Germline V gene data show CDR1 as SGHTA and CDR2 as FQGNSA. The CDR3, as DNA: TGTGCCAGCAGTCGTTCGGGGAAAGCTTACTATGGCTACACCTTC. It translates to CASSRSGKAYYGYTF.

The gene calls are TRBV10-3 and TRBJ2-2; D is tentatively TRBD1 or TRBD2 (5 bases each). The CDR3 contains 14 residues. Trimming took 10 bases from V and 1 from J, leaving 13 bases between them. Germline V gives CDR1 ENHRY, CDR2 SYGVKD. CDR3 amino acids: CASSGTVNTGELFF. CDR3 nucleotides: TGTGCCAGTTCCGGGACGGTGAACACCGGGGAGCTGTTTTTT.

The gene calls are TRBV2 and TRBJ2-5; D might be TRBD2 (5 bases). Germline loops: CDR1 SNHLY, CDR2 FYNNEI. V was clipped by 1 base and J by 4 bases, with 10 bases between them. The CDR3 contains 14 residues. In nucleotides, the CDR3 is TGTGCCAGCAGTGAAGGAGGGAAGGCAGAGACCCAGTACTTC. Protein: CASSEGGKAETQYF.

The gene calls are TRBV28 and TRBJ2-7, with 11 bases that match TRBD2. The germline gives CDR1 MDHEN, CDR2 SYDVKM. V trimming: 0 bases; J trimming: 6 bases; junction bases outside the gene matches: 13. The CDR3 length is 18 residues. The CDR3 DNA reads TGTGCCAGCAGTTTATGGAGTGGGGCTAGCGGGAGGTTGAGCGAGCAGTACTTC. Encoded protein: CASSLWSGASGRLSEQYF.

The CDR3 coding sequence is TGCGCCAGCTTTGGGAAATTCTCCTACAATGAGCAGTTCTTC. It translates to CASFGKFSYNEQFF. The chain joins TRBV10-2 to TRBJ2-1; D is unclear. The germline V gene encodes CDR1 WSHSY and CDR2 SAAADI. The CDR3 has 14 amino acids. V was cut by 8 bases and J by 0 bases, with 11 bases left in between.

In DNA, the CDR3 is TGTGCCATCAGTTCGGGACTCAGGGACACTGAAGCTTTCTTT. Protein: CAISSGLRDTEAFF. The chain is built from TRBV10-3 and TRBJ1-1; D is possibly TRBD1 (5 bases). CDR1 is ENHRY and CDR2 is SYGVKD in the germline V gene. The CDR3 runs 14 residues. The V end lost 5 bases, the J end lost 3 bases, and 13 bases lay between the germline ends.

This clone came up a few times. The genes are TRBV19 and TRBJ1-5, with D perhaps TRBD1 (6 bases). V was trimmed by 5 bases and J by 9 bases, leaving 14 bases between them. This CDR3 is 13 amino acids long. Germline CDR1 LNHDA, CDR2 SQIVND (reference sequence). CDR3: CASSREGGTPQHF. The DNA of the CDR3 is TGTGCCAGTAGTCGTGAAGGGGGTACGCCCCAGCATTTT.